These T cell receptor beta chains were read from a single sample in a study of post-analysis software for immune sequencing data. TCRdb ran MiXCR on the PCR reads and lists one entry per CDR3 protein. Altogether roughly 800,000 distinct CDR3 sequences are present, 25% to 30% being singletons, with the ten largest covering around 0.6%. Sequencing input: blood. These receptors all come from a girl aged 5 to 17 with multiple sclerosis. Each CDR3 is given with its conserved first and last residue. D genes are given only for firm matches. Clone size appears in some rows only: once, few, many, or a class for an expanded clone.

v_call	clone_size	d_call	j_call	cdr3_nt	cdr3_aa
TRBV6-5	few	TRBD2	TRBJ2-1	TGTGCCAGCAGTTACGGCCGGGAGGCCAATGAGCAGTTCTTC	CASSYGREANEQFF
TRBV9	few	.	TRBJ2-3	TGTGCCAGCAGCCCCTCGGGCCCCCCGGCCGATACGCAGTATTTT	CASSPSGPPADTQYF
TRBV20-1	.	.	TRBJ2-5	TGCAGTGGCAGTCCCCCCTCAGGGGAGCAGTACTTC	CSGSPPSGEQYF
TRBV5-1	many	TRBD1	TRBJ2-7	TGCGCCAGCAGCTTGACAGGGGCGACCCGACTATCCTACGAGCAGTACTTC	CASSLTGATRLSYEQYF
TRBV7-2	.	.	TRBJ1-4	TGTGCCAGCAGCGTCGAACCGGGCCTCAGCCGGGAAAAACTGTTTTTT	CASSVEPGLSREKLFF
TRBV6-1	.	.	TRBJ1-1	TGTGCCAGCAGTGAACAGTCCCATTTTTCCACTGAAGCTTTCTTT	CASSEQSHFSTEAFF
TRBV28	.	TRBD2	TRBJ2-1	TGTGCCAGCAGTTTACTAGCGGGCCTCAATGAGCAGTTCTTC	CASSLLAGLNEQFF
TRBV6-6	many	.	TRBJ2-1	TGTGCCAGCAGTTACTTCGGACAAGGGCAGTTCTTC	CASSYFGQGQFF
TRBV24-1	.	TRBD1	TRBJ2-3	TGTGCCACCAGTGACTCCGGACAGGCCCTCACCACAGATACGCAGTATTTT	CATSDSGQALTTDTQYF
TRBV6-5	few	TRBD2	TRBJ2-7	TGTGCCACGGGAGGGTTACTAGCGGGGGCCTACGAGCAGTACTTC	CATGGLLAGAYEQYF
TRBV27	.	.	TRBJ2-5	TGTGCCAGCAGTTTATCGGCGGGTTTGTATCTGGAGACCCAGTACTTC	CASSLSAGLYLETQYF
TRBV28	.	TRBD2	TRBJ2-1	TGTGCCAGCAGTAATAGCGGGGGGTACAATGAGCAGTTCTTC	CASSNSGGYNEQFF
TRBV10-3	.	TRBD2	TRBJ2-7	TGTGCCATCAAAGGGGCTAGCGGGAGCTACGAGCAGTACTTC	CAIKGASGSYEQYF
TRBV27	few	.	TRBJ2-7	TGTGCCAGCAGGGACACCGCCTACGAGCAGTACTTC	CASRDTAYEQYF
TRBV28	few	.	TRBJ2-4	TGTGCCAGCAGTAAAACGGACTTCCCCGGGATTCAGTACTTC	CASSKTDFPGIQYF
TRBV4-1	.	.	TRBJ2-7	TGCGCCAGCAGCCAAGATCTTCGGGGTGGCGAGCAGTACTTC	CASSQDLRGGEQYF
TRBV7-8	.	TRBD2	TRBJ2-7	TGTGCCAGCAGCTTAGATAAGGGACTAGCCGATTCCTACGAGCAGTACTTC	CASSLDKGLADSYEQYF
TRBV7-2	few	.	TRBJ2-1	TGTGCCAGCAGCTCAAACGGATACAATGAGCAGTTCTTC	CASSSNGYNEQFF
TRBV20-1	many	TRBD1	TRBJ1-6	TGCAGTGCTAGCCCTGGGGCGACAGGGAATTCACCCCTCCACTTT	CSASPGATGNSPLHF
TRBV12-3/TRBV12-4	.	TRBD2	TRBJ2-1	TGTGCCTCGCAAAAGTGGGAGGGGTACAATGAGCAGTTCTTC	CASQKWEGYNEQFF
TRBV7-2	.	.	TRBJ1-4	TGTGCCAGCAGCTTAGCGGGGGCAGCTACAACTAATGAAAAACGGTTTTTT	CASSLAGAATTNEKRFF
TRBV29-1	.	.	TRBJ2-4	TGCAGCGTTGGACTAGGGGGGAATAGCATTCAGTACTTC	CSVGLGGNSIQYF
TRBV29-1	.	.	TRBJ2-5	TGCAGCGGTTGGGGCCAGGAGACCCAGTACTTC	CSGWGQETQYF
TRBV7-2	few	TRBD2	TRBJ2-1	TGTGCCGGTGGGCGGGAGAGGGGAAATGAGCAGTTCTTC	CAGGRERGNEQFF
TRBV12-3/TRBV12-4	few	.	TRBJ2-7	TGTGCCAGCAGTTTTCAGGGCGAGGGCGAGCAGTACTTC	CASSFQGEGEQYF
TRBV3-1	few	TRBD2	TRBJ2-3	TGTGCCAGCAGCCAAATACTTACTAGCGGGAGGTCAGATACGCAGTATTTT	CASSQILTSGRSDTQYF
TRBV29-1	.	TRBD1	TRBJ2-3	TGCAGCGTTTCCTTTAAGACAGGGCGGAGCACAGATACGCAGTATTTT	CSVSFKTGRSTDTQYF
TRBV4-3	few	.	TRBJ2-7	TGCGCCAGCAGCCAAGATAGAGATAAGCGTTGGGAGCAGTACTTC	CASSQDRDKRWEQYF
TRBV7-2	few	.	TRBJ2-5	TGTGCCAGCAGCTGGGGGGGGCAACGGGAGACCCAGTACTTC	CASSWGGQRETQYF
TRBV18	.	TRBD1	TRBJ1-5	TGTGCCAGCTCAGCGGACAGGGTGGAGAATCAGCCCCAGCATTTT	CASSADRVENQPQHF
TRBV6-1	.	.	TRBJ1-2	TGTGCCAGCAGCCCGAACCGGGACCCTAACTATGGCTACACCTTC	CASSPNRDPNYGYTF
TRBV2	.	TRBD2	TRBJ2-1	TGTGCCAGCAGTGTCCGACTAGCGGGAGCCACGGACAATGAGCAGTTCTTC	CASSVRLAGATDNEQFF
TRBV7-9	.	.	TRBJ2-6	TGTGCCAGCAGCTTAAGGGGAGACACCGTCTCTGGGGCCAACGTCCTGACTTTC	CASSLRGDTVSGANVLTF
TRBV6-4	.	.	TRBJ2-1	TGTGCCAGCAGCATAGGGGGGAATGAGCAGTTCTTC	CASSIGGNEQFF
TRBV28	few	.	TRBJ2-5	TGTGCCAGCAGTTTATATGGGGGGGCAGAGACCCAGTACTTC	CASSLYGGAETQYF
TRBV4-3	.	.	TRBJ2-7	TGCGCCAGCAGCCAAGTTGGAGTTGCGGGACACTACGAGCAGTACTTC	CASSQVGVAGHYEQYF
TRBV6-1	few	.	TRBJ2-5	TGTGCCAGCTCAGGGTCTGGGCCAAAGACCCAGTACTTC	CASSGSGPKTQYF
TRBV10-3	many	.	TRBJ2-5	TGTGCCATCAGTGAGTCGATCGCCCGAAGCCTGATGGAGACCCAGTACTTC	CAISESIARSLMETQYF
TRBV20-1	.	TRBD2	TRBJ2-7	TGCAGTGCCCACGGGACTAGCGAGTCAACCCGCTACGAGCAGTACTTC	CSAHGTSESTRYEQYF
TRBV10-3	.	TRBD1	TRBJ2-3	TGTGCCATCAGTGCGGGACAGGGGGGCACAGATGCGCAGTATTTT	CAISAGQGGTDAQYF
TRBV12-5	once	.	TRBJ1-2	TGTGCTAGTGGTTTGTTCGGTAGGGCTAACTATGGCTACACCTTC	CASGLFGRANYGYTF
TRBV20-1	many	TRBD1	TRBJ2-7	TGCAGTGCTGCAGACAGGGGGCAGCTGGTCGAGCAGTACTTC	CSAADRGQLVEQYF
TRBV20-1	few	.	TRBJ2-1	TGCAGTGCTAGGTCTGCCCAACAGTTCTTC	CSARSAQQFF
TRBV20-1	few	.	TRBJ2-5	TGCAGTGCTAGTAACCGGGGTGGGGGCTGGTTCCAAGAGACCCAGTACTTC	CSASNRGGGWFQETQYF
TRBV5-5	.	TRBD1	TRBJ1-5	TGTGCCAGCAGCAGATTCACAGGGGTACAGCCCCAGCATTTT	CASSRFTGVQPQHF
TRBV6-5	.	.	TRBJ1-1	TGTGCCAGCAGTTACCATCCCGGGGCTGAAGCTTTCTTT	CASSYHPGAEAFF
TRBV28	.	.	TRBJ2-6	TGTGCCAGCAGTTTTTGGGAGGGGGCGCTTAGTGAGATTTTATCGGGGGCCAACGTCCTGACTTTC	CASSFWEGALSEILSGANVLTF
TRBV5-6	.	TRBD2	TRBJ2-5	TGTGCCAGCAGCTTTATCGGGGCGGGGGGGGAAGAGACCCAGTACTTC	CASSFIGAGGEETQYF
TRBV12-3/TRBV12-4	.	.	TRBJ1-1	TGTGCCAGCAGTTTTCAGACAGTTCCGAACGCTGAAGCTTTCTTT	CASSFQTVPNAEAFF
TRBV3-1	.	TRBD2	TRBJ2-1	TGTGCCAGCAGCCCCTATAGCGGGGGCCGGAACAATGAGCAGTTCTTC	CASSPYSGGRNNEQFF
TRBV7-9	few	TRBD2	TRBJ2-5	TGTGCCAGCAGCTCACAGCGGGGGGAGTGGGAAGAGACCCAGTACTTC	CASSSQRGEWEETQYF
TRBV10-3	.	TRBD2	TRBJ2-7	TGTGCCACCCGACTAGCGGGACCCTACGAGCAGTACTTC	CATRLAGPYEQYF
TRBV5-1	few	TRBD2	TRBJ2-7	TGCGCCAGCTCCCGCGTGAGTAGCGGGAACTACGAGCAGTACTTC	CASSRVSSGNYEQYF
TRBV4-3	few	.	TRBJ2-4	TGCGCCAGCAGCCAAGAGCCACAGGGGAGGGACATTCAGTACTTC	CASSQEPQGRDIQYF
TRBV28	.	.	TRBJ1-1	TGTGCCAGCAGTTTTATAGGGGGGAGGAACACTGAAGCTTTCTTT	CASSFIGGRNTEAFF